This entry features one T cell receptor (beta chain) sequence. Authors' data handling: The assay estimated nucleated cells by amplifying reference gene primers. This table comes from immunoSEQ multiplex PCR, and its TCRdb copy is limited to in-frame clones, with some not included. Clone size and V and J calls were adopted from that table, with D and trimming inferred from the DNA. The sample holds about 120,000 clones; approximately 90% are singletons and the top ten take over 3%. These data originate in a study of blood T cell repertoires in COVID-19. Study context: The United States, Italy and Spain were the sources of the acute and convalescent COVID-19 samples.

Germline-derived CDR1 and CDR2 are SNHLY and FYNNEI. V lost 8 bases and J lost 5, with 15 bases in between. The CDR3 is 13 amino acids. Source material: peripheral blood. V usage is TRBV2 and J usage is TRBJ1-2; TRBD1 might be the D (5 bases). The sequence derives from a woman in her 50s with acute or convalescent COVID-19. The CDR3 sequence is CASALDGAYGYTF. The CDR3 DNA reads TGTGCCAGCGCTCTGGATGGGGCGTATGGCTACACCTTC. Based on the CDR3 plus reference TRBV2 and TRBJ1-2, the full variable domain is EPEVTQTPSHQVTQMGQEVILRCVPISNHLYFYWYRQILGQKVEFLVSFYNNEISEKSEIFDDQFSVERPDGSNFTLKIRSTKLEDSAMYFCASALDGAYGYTFGSGTRLTVV.